These T cell receptor beta chains were read from a single sample in a study of blood T cells in healthy people across ages. Via MiXCR, TCRdb re-called the 5' RACE reads, giving one row per CDR3 protein. The table shows about 2 million distinct CDR3 sequences, with 49% occurring only once. The sequencing sample was made of blood. The receptors derive from a woman aged 40-49 years in good health. CDR3s include the opening cysteine and the closing phenylalanine or tryptophan.

v_gene: TRBV12-3/TRBV12-4
CDR3aa: CASSLAPQGGSPLHF

v_gene: TRBV10-3
CDR3aa: CATSGINYGYTF

v_gene: TRBV4-1
CDR3aa: CASSQSLAGGPNEQFF

v_gene: TRBV11-2
CDR3aa: CASSLIGPGTDTQYF

v_gene: TRBV29-1
CDR3aa: CSVASGGSADTQYF

v_gene: TRBV5-1
CDR3aa: CASSLPTSATRSTDTQYF

v_gene: TRBV14
CDR3aa: CASSRRPVEQFF

v_gene: TRBV28
CDR3aa: CASSLTLGGFSYNEQFF

v_gene: TRBV27
CDR3aa: CASGTQGYEQYF

v_gene: TRBV10-3
CDR3aa: CAISERVGTQYF

v_gene: TRBV11-2
CDR3aa: CASSLVGVGQGGQYF

v_gene: TRBV5-1
CDR3aa: CASSPTSNTGELFF

v_gene: TRBV24-1
CDR3aa: CATSDLGTGGMADTQYF

v_gene: TRBV10-3
CDR3aa: CAISDPNGTPRETQYF

v_gene: TRBV4-3
CDR3aa: CASSQERSRPVGNEKLFF

v_gene: TRBV7-9
CDR3aa: CASSHQTGLNYGYTF

v_gene: TRBV7-9
CDR3aa: CASSLSDRVYYGYTF

v_gene: TRBV9
CDR3aa: CASSVEEYYGYTF

v_gene: TRBV5-4
CDR3aa: CASSSGIRGTDTQYF

v_gene: TRBV20-1
CDR3aa: CSAIGGQKSSYNEQFF

v_gene: TRBV7-2
CDR3aa: CASSLGRGAEDTQYF

v_gene: TRBV6-2/TRBV6-3
CDR3aa: CASSYVVGTDTQYF

v_gene: TRBV15
CDR3aa: CATSRDKGSPTSYEQYF

v_gene: TRBV7-2
CDR3aa: CASSLASAPEYGYTF

v_gene: TRBV12-3/TRBV12-4
CDR3aa: CASSSPWDRQYF